This T cell receptor (beta chain) derives from a study of blood T cell repertoires in COVID-19. V shed 6 bases and J shed 4 bases, with 9 bases lying between them. CDR3 length equals 12 residues. CDR1 and CDR2 from the germline V gene are PRHDT and FYEKMQ (reference sequence). This clone was observed once. Profiled with immunoSEQ multiplex PCR; TCRdb holds only in-frame clones, not every one. The data hold a few hundred thousand clones, with 88% observed a single time. Sequencing was done on a sample of PBMCs or T cells enriched from blood (not recorded which). The clonotype comes from a woman younger than 45 who had been exposed to COVID-19. The gene calls are TRBV13 and TRBJ2-5; D ambiguous. CDR3: CASSSERETQYF. CDR3 DNA sequence: TGTGCCAGCAGTTCTGAGCGAGAGACCCAGTACTTC.